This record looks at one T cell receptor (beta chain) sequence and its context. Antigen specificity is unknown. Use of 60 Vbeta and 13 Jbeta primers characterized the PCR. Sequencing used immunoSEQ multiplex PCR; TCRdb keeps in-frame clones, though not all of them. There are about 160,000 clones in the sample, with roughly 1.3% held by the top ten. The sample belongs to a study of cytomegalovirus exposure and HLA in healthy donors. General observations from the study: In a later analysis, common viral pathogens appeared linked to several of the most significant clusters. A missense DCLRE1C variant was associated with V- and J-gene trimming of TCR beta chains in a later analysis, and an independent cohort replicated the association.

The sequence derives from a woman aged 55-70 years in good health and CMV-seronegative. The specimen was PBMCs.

This chain's CDR3 is CASSFGRFNNYTF. The CDR3 bases are TGTGCCAGCAGCTTTGGCAGGTTTAACAACTACACCTTC. The chain employs TRBV13 and TRBJ1-2, with D unresolved. The germline CDR1 and CDR2 sequences are PRHDT and FYEKMQ (reference sequence). This CDR3 comprises 13 residues. Trimming pared 3 bases from V and 10 bases from J, leaving 15 bases between.